This T cell receptor (beta chain) is drawn from a study of T cell repertoires in cytomegalovirus infection. Study in general: CMV infection and matching HLA type were both indicated by public TCR beta signatures.

One entry per CDR3 protein, called by TCRdb with MiXCR from the reads. Counted here are 100,000 or so distinct CDR3 sequences, 29% occurring once; the ten biggest clones make up roughly 71%. This clonotype was picked up a small number of times. No antigen is known for it. This sequence originates from a human donor in good health (CMV status not recorded). Some clones in this sample may be carry-over from other donors' samples. The sample in question was CD8+ T cells from cultured PBMCs, obtained from culture after CMV antigen stimulation.

CDR3 in amino acids: CASSYGEWGSVAYEQYF. In DNA, the CDR3 is TGCGCCAGCAGCTACGGGGAATGGGGTAGCGTTGCCTACGAGCAGTACTTC. The genes are TRBV5-1 and TRBJ2-7; D perhaps matches TRBD2 (5 bases). The CDR3 contains 17 residues. Germline CDR1 and CDR2: SGHRS and YFSETQ. V was cut by 3 bases and J by 2 bases, with 21 bases left in between.